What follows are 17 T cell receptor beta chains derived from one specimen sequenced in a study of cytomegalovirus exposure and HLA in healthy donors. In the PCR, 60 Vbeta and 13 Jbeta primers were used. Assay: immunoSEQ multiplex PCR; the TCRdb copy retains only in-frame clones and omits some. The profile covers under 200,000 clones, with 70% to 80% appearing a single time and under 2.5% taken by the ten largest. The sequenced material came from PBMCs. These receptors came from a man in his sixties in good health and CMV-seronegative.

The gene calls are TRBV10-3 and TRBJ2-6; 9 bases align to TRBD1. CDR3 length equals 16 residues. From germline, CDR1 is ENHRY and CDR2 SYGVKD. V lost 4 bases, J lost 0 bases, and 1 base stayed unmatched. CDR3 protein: CAISGGQGSGANVLTF. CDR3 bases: TGTGCCATCAGTGGGGGACAGGGCTCTGGGGCCAACGTCCTGACTTTC.

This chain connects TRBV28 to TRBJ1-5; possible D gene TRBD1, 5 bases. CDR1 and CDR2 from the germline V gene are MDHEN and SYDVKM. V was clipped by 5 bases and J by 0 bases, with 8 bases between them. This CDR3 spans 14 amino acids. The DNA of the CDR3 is TGTGCCAGCAGTCAGGGATATAGCAATCAGCCCCAGCATTTT. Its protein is CASSQGYSNQPQHF. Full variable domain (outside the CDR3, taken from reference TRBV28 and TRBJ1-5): DVKVTQSSRYLVKRTGEKVFLECVQDMDHENMFWYRQDPGLGLRLIYFSYDVKMKEKGDIPEGYSVSREKKERFSLILESASTNQTSMYLCASSQGYSNQPQHFGDGTRLSIL.

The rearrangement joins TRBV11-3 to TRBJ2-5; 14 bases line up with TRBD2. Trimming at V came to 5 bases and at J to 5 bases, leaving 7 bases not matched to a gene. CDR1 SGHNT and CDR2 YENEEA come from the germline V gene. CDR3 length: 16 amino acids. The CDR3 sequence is CASSPGTSGRSETQYF. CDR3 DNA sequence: TGTGCCAGCAGCCCCGGGACTAGCGGGAGATCGGAGACCCAGTACTTC.

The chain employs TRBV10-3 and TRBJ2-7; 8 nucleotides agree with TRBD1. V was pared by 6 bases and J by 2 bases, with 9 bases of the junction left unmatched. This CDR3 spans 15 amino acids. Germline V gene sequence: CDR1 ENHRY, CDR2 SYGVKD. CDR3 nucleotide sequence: TGTGCCATCAGCGAAGGACAGGGTGTCGCCTACGAGCAGTACTTC. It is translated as CAISEGQGVAYEQYF.

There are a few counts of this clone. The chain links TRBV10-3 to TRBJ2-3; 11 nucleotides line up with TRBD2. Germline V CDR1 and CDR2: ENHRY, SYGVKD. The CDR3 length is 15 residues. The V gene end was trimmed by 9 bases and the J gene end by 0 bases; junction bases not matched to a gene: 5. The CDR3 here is CAMTSGASSTDTQYF. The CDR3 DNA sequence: TGTGCCATGACTAGCGGGGCTTCTAGCACAGATACGCAGTATTTT.

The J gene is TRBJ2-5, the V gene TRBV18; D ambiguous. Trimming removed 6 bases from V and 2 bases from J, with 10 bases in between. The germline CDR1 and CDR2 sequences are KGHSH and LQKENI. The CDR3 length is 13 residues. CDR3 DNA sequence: TGTGCCAGCTCCTCGGTCAGGCAAGAGACCCAGTACTTC. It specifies CASSSVRQETQYF.

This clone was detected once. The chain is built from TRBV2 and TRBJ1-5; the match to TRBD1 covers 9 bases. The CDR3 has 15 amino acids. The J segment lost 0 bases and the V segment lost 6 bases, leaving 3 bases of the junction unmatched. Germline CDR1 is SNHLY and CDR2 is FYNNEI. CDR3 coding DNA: TGTGCCAGCAGGAGGACAGGGGTTAGCAATCAGCCCCAGCATTTT. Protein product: CASRRTGVSNQPQHF.

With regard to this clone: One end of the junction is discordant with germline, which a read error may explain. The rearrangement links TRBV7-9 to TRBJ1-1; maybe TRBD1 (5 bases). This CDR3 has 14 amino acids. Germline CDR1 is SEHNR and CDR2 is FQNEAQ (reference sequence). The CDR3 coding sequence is TGTGCCAGCAGGTTAGAGGGGTCTGTGACTGAAGCTTTCTTT. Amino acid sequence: CASRLEGSVTEAFF. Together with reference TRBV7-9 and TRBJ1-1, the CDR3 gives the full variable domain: DTGVSQNPRHKITKRGQNVTFRCDPISEHNRLYWYRQTLGQGPEFLTYFQNEAQLEKSRLLSDRFSAERPKGSFSTLEIQRTEQGDSAMYLCASRLEGSVTEAFFGQGTRLTVV.

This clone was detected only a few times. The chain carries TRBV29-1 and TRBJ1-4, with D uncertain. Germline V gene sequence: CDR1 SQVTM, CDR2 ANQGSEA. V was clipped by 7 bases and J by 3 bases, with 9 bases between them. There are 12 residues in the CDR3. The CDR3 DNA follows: TGCAGCGGGCTAGCCGCTAATGAAAAACTGTTTTTT. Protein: CSGLAANEKLFF.

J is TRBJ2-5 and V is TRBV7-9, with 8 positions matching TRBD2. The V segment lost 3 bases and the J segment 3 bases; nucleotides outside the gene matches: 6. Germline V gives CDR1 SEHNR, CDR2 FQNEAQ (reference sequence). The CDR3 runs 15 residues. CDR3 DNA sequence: TGTGCCAGCAGCTTTAACGGGGGGGCAAAAGAGACCCAGTACTTC. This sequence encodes CASSFNGGAKETQYF.

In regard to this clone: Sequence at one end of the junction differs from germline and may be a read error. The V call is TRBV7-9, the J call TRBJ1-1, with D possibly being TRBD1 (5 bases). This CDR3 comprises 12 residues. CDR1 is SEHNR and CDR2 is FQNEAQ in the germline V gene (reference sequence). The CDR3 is CSSSFGGAEAFF. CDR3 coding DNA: TGTTCCAGCAGCTTTGGGGGGGCTGAAGCTTTCTTT.

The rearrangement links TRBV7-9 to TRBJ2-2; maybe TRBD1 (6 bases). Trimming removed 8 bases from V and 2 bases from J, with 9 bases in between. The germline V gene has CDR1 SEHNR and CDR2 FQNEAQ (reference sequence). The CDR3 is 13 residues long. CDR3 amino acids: CASSRGNTGELFF. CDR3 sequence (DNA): TGTGCCAGCTCCAGGGGAAACACCGGGGAGCTGTTTTTT.

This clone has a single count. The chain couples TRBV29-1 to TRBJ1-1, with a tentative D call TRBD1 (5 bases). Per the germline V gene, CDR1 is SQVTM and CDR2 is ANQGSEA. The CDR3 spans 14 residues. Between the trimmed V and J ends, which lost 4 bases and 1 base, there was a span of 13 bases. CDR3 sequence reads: CSVGRGQPNTEAFF. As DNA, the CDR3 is TGCAGCGTTGGAAGGGGTCAACCGAACACTGAAGCTTTCTTT.

Here the CDR3 reads CASSIGTGNTEAFF. The CDR3 coding sequence is TGTGCCAGCTCAATCGGGACAGGGAACACTGAAGCTTTCTTT. The genes are TRBV18 and TRBJ1-1, with 8 bases fitting TRBD1. There are 14 residues in the CDR3. Per germline, CDR1 KGHSH and CDR2 LQKENI. The ends lost 5 bases at V and 1 base at J; junction bases unmatched: 3.

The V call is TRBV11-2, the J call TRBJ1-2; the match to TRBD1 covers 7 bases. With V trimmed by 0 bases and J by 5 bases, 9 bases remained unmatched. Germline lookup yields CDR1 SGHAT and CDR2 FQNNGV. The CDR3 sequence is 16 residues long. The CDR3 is CASSLEGGNAQYGYTF. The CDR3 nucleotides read TGTGCCAGCAGCTTAGAAGGGGGCAACGCCCAATATGGCTACACCTTC. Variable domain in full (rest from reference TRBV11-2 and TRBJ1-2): EAGVAQSPRYKIIEKRQSVAFWCNPISGHATLYWYQQILGQGPKLLIQFQNNGVVDDSQLPKDRFSAERLKGVDSTLKIQPAKLEDSAVYLCASSLEGGNAQYGYTFGSGTRLTVV.

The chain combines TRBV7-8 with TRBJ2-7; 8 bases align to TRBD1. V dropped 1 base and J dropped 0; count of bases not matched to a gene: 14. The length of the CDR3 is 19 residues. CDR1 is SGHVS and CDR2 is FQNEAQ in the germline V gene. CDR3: CASSLGVARGPLHSYEQYF. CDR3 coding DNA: TGTGCCAGCAGCTTAGGGGTGGCCAGGGGGCCGCTACACTCCTACGAGCAGTACTTC.

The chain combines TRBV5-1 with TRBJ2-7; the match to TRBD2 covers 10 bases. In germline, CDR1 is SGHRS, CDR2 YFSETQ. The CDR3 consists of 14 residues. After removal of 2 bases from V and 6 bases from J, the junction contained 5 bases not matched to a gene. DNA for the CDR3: TGCGCCAGCAGCTTTCTAGCGGGGGCGGGCGAGCAGTACTTC. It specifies CASSFLAGAGEQYF. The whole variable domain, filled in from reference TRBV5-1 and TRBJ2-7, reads KAGVTQTPRYLIKTRGQQVTLSCSPISGHRSVSWYQQTPGQGLQFLFEYFSETQRNKGNFPGRFSGRQFSNSRSEMNVSTLELGDSALYLCASSFLAGAGEQYFGPGTRLTVT.